The clone carrying this T cell receptor (beta chain) was recorded at least ten times. The antigen is unknown. Time point given: newly diagnosed GD, antithyroid drugs for less than 3 months. TCR sequences were obtained from RNA taken from PBMCs. These data are taken from a study of regulatory T cells in long-lasting Graves disease. Study context: Prior antithyroid drug treatment in newly diagnosed Graves' patients lasted under 3 months. Study-wide points: Persistent cases of Graves' showed reduced TCR diversity relative to newly diagnosed patients. Newly diagnosed patients shared 966 public clonotypes; persistent patients shared approximately 2,700.

The CDR3 totals 16 residues. The V and J ends lost 4 bases and 9 bases, in that order; junction bases with no gene match: 12. CDR1 PRHDT and CDR2 FYEKMQ come from the germline V gene (reference sequence). Arm-PCR with iRepertoire HTBI primers amplified the CDR3 regions for these TCR beta libraries. TCRdb fed the multiplex PCR reads into MiXCR, producing one record per CDR3 protein. The sample lists a few hundred thousand distinct CDR3 sequences, about 16% occurring once. These data were also reused for a study on T cells in Graves' hyperthyroidism and ophthalmopathy. Per that paper: First-round RT-PCR targeting the TCR CDR3 was performed with the HTBI primer set.

This material consisted of peripheral blood mononuclear cells (PBMCs), taken at new diagnosis, from a patient treated with antithyroid drugs. This sequence was found in a woman between 18 and 29 years old with Graves disease. The rearrangement links TRBV13 to TRBJ1-6; 7 nucleotides match TRBD1. CDR3 residues: CASSSGTDRVGSPLHF. For the CDR3, the DNA is TGTGCCAGCAGCTCAGGAACCGACAGGGTTGGTTCACCCCTCCACTTT.